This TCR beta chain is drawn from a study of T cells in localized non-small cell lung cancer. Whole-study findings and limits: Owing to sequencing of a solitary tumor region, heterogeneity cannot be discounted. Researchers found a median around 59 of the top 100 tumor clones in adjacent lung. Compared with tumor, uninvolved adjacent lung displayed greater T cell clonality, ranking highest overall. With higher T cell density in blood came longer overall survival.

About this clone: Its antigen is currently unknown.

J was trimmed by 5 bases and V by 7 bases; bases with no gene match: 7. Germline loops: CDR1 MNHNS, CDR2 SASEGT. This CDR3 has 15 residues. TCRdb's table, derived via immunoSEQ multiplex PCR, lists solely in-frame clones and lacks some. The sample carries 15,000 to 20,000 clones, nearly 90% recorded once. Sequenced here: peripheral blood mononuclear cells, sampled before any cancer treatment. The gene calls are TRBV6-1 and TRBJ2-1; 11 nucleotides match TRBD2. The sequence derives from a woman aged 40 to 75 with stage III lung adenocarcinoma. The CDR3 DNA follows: TGTGCCAGCATTACCGGGACTAGCGGAAACAATGAGCAGTTCTTC. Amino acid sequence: CASITGTSGNNEQFF.